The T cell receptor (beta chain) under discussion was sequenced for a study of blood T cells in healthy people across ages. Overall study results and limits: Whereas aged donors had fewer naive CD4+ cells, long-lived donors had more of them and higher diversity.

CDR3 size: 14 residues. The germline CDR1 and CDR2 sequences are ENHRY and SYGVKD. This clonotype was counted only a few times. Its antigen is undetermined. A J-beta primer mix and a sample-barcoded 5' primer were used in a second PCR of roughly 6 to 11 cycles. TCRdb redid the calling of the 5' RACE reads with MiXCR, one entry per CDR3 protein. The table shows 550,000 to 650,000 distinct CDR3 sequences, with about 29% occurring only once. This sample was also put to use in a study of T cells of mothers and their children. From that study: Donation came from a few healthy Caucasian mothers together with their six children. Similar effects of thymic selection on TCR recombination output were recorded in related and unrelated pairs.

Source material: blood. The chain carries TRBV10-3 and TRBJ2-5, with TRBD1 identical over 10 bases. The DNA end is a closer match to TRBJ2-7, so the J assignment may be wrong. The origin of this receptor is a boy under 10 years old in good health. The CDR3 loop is CAIGGTGAAYEQYF. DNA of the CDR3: TGTGCCATCGGAGGGACAGGGGCGGCATACGAGCAGTACTTC.